The 16 T cell receptor beta chains below were found in one sample sequenced in a study of shared clonotypes between healthy human individuals. TCRdb's copy holds only in-frame clones and misses some; the assay was immunoSEQ multiplex PCR. The sample has approximately 470,000 clones; 70% to 80% are singletons. Sequencing was performed on PBMCs. All receptors derive from a woman aged 40 to 55 in good health. Some clones in this sample may be carry-over from other donors' samples.

This chain joins TRBV10-3 and TRBJ1-5; D not resolved. Germline CDR1 and CDR2: ENHRY and SYGVKD. There are 16 residues in the CDR3. The germline V and J ends were trimmed by 0 bases and 4 bases, with 13 bases remaining between them. The CDR3 sequence is CAISESGGHGNQPQHF. For the CDR3, the DNA is TGTGCCATCAGTGAGTCTGGAGGGCACGGGAATCAGCCCCAGCATTTT.

V and J are TRBV12-5 and TRBJ2-2; 9 bases align to TRBD2. There are 15 residues in the CDR3. The V segment lost 8 bases and the J segment 2 bases; nucleotides outside the gene matches: 6. CDR1 is LGHNT and CDR2 is FRNRAP in the germline V gene. The CDR3 DNA is TGTGCTAGTCGTCGTAGCGGGAGTAACACCGGGGAGCTGTTTTTT. Encoded protein: CASRRSGSNTGELFF.

This clone was found a few times. This chain links TRBV14 with TRBJ1-4; D not certain. V was clipped by 4 bases and J by 6 bases, with 6 bases between them. The CDR3 runs 12 residues. CDR1 SGHDN and CDR2 FVKESK come from the germline V gene. CDR3 nucleotide sequence: TGTGCCAGCAGCCCGACATATGAAAAACTGTTTTTT. It yields the protein CASSPTYEKLFF.

This chain links TRBV6-1 with TRBJ2-7; 7 bases are shared with TRBD1. The CDR3 spans 16 residues. Germline V gene lookup returns CDR1 MNHNS and CDR2 SASEGT. With 4 bases clipped from V and 3 bases from J, the junction kept 12 bases outside the gene matches. CDR3 in amino acids: CASSVDRVKNNYEQYF. CDR3 bases: TGTGCCAGCAGTGTCGACAGGGTAAAGAATAACTACGAGCAGTACTTC.

This sequence joins TRBV5-4 and TRBJ1-1, with TRBD1 as a possible D gene (6 bases). Germline CDR1 and CDR2: SGHNT and YYREEE (reference sequence). Trimming stripped 5 bases from V and 2 bases from J, with 13 bases between. This CDR3 region has 14 residues. CDR3: CASRVLQGNTEAFF. CDR3 DNA sequence: TGTGCCAGCAGAGTCTTACAGGGTAACACTGAAGCTTTCTTT.

The genes are TRBV11-2 and TRBJ2-1; D call uncertain. Trimming removed 3 bases at V and 4 bases at J, with 10 bases between. CDR3 length equals 14 residues. Germline values: CDR1 SGHAT, CDR2 FQNNGV. This chain's CDR3 is CASSLAGAYNEQFF. The CDR3 region has the DNA TGTGCCAGCAGCTTGGCTGGAGCTTACAATGAGCAGTTCTTC.

The rearrangement uses TRBV5-8 and TRBJ2-3, with TRBD2 matching 8 bases. The CDR3 runs to 15 residues. Unmatched junction bases numbered 8, after V lost 4 bases and J lost 4 bases. CDR1 SGHTS and CDR2 YDEGEE come from the germline V gene. This chain's CDR3 is CASSREGRLSDTQYF. The CDR3 DNA is TGTGCCAGCAGCCGGGAGGGCAGGTTGTCAGATACGCAGTATTTT.

The chain uses TRBV19 and TRBJ2-3, with TRBD2 matching over 14 bases. The CDR3 has 16 residues. Germline V gene data show CDR1 as LNHDA and CDR2 as SQIVND (reference sequence). The V and J ends lost 4 bases and 4 bases, in that order; junction bases with no gene match: 4. The CDR3 spells CASSKGTSGGPDTQYF. The CDR3 coding sequence is TGTGCCAGTAGTAAGGGGACTAGCGGGGGACCAGATACGCAGTATTTT. The entire variable domain, with the rest obtained from reference TRBV19 and TRBJ2-3, is as follows: DGGITQSPKYLFRKEGQNVTLSCEQNLNHDAMYWYRQDPGQGLRLIYYSQIVNDFQKGDIAEGYSVSREKKESFPLTVTSAQKNPTAFYLCASSKGTSGGPDTQYFGPGTRLTVL.

This chain links TRBV28 with TRBJ2-7; TRBD2 aligns across 13 bases. The germline V gene encodes CDR1 MDHEN and CDR2 SYDVKM. CDR3 size: 16 residues. J lost 6 bases, V lost 5 bases, and 10 bases had no gene match. The CDR3 DNA sequence: TGTGCCAGCAGTCCGCCCTGGACTAGCGGGAGTCGCGAGCAGTACTTC. It yields the protein CASSPPWTSGSREQYF.

The rearrangement links TRBV7-2 to TRBJ2-7; 10 bases agree with TRBD1. Losses at the gene ends were 4 bases for V and 6 bases for J; bases not matched to a gene: 3. Germline values: CDR1 SGHTA, CDR2 FQGNSA. CDR3 length: 13 residues. CDR3 sequence (DNA): TGTGCCAGCAGCTCCAGGACAGGGGGCGAGCAGTACTTC. Its translation is CASSSRTGGEQYF.

The rearrangement uses TRBV7-2 and TRBJ1-2, with a weak D call TRBD1 (5 bases). The germline gives CDR1 SGHTA, CDR2 FQGNSA. The CDR3 covers 16 residues. Trimming stripped 1 base from V and 8 bases from J, with 20 bases between. The CDR3 DNA reads as TGTGCCAGCAGCTTAGTTTTTCCCAGGGAGGCCGAGGGCTACACCTTC. This encodes CASSLVFPREAEGYTF.

This clone was picked up a small number of times. The genes are TRBV28 and TRBJ1-5; no reliable D call. Looked up from germline, CDR1 is MDHEN and CDR2 is SYDVKM. With 6 bases removed from V and 3 bases from J, the gap between germline ends came to 12 bases. CDR3 length: 14 residues. The CDR3 bases are TGTGCCAGCAGCTTAAACACAGTCAATCAGCCCCAGCATTTT. Amino acid sequence: CASSLNTVNQPQHF.

J is TRBJ2-7 and V is TRBV7-9, with D maybe TRBD1 (5 bases). The germline CDR1 and CDR2 sequences are SEHNR and FQNEAQ (reference sequence). This CDR3 has 13 amino acids. V was cut by 3 bases and J by 7 bases, with 13 bases left in between. The CDR3 region is CASSFGAVGEQYF. The CDR3 region has the DNA TGTGCCAGCAGCTTTGGGGCGGTGGGGGAGCAGTACTTC.

The sample holds one count of this clone. The chain is built from TRBV5-8 and TRBJ2-3; TRBD2 matches 11 bases. The CDR3 has 18 amino acids. J gave up 4 bases and V 5 bases, and 15 bases lay outside the gene matches. Germline V lookup: CDR1 SGHTS, CDR2 YDEGEE. The CDR3 spells CASSSGTSGPWGPDTQYF. CDR3 nucleotides: TGTGCCAGCAGTTCCGGGACTAGCGGCCCCTGGGGCCCAGATACGCAGTATTTT.

With respect to this clone: A read error is possible here, since a much larger clone lies one base away. In DNA, the CDR3 is TGCACCAGCAGCCAAGGCACAGGCTACGAGCAGTACTTC. It yields the protein CTSSQGTGYEQYF. The gene calls are TRBV4-3 and TRBJ2-7, with D perhaps matching TRBD1 (5 bases). Per germline, CDR1 LGHNA and CDR2 YSLEER. This CDR3 is built from 13 residues.

Comment on this clone: An end of the junction does not agree with germline; a read error may underlie this. Other DNA sequences in the same sample also yield this CDR3. The V gene is TRBV6-1, the J gene TRBJ1-1; 8 bases agree with TRBD1. Germline V gene data show CDR1 as MNHNS and CDR2 as SASEGT. The length of the CDR3 is 10 residues. The CDR3 DNA sequence: TGTGCCAGCAGGGACAGGGAAGCTTTCTTC. Its translation: CASRDREAFF.